The clone carrying this T cell receptor beta chain was counted a few times. What it binds is unknown. This CDR3 comprises 13 residues. The germline V gene has CDR1 SGHVS and CDR2 FQNEAQ. Deletions cut 2 bases from V and 5 bases from J, with 9 bases between. Sample-barcoded 5' priming and a J-beta primer mix drove a second PCR of about 6 to 12 cycles. The template-switch adaptor was a 5' adaptor with 12 random nucleotides. It tagged each cDNA molecule. One entry per CDR3 protein results from TCRdb running MiXCR on the 5' RACE reads. This sample has around 1,900,000 distinct CDR3 sequences, with roughly two fifths found just once. These data belong to a study of blood T cells in healthy people across ages. Study-level points and caveats: The study found more naive CD4+ cells and higher diversity in long-lived than aged donors. Researchers deemed the diversity estimates from one million T cells underestimates. The unsorted PBMCs prevented any conclusive comparison of naive versus antigen-experienced cells.

The chain recombines TRBV7-8 with TRBJ1-1; no reliable D call. Specimen: blood. This clonotype was sampled from a human donor in good health. This CDR3 is CASSLYPTTEAFF. DNA for the CDR3: TGTGCCAGCAGCTTATACCCCACGACTGAAGCTTTCTTT.